Listed here are 3 T cell receptor beta chains from one sample, sequenced in a study of patients and donors after allogeneic stem cell transplantation. TCRdb re-called the RT-PCR reads with MiXCR, one entry per CDR3 protein. The table lists 100,000 to 130,000 distinct CDR3 sequences, approximately 35% of them singletons. The sequenced sample consisted of blood, either unsorted or a sorted T cell fraction (not recorded which). The receptors derive from a human donor who was either an allogeneic HSCT recipient or a stem cell or donor lymphocyte infusion donor (not recorded which). It is not recorded whose cells these are; they may come from a transplant donor.

This chain joins TRBV7-8 and TRBJ2-3, with 13 nucleotides matching TRBD2. CDR3 length: 17 residues. Germline V gene sequence: CDR1 SGHVS, CDR2 FQNEAQ. V was pared by 5 bases and J by 4 bases, with 9 bases of the junction left unmatched. The CDR3 sequence is CASSPHRLAGGADTQYF. The CDR3 DNA follows: TGTGCCAGCAGCCCTCACCGACTAGCGGGAGGCGCAGATACGCAGTATTTT.

The chain uses TRBV7-2 and TRBJ1-2; 7 nucleotides match TRBD1. The V segment lost 0 bases and the J segment 4 bases; nucleotides outside the gene matches: 8. Germline CDR1 reads SGHTA; CDR2 reads FQGNSA. This CDR3 region has 16 residues. CDR3 coding DNA: TGTGCCAGCAGCTTAGCCCTTGGACAGGCCTTCTATGGCTACACCTTC. It translates to CASSLALGQAFYGYTF.

The chain recombines TRBV10-3 with TRBJ1-2; D remains unclear. Germline V gene sequence: CDR1 ENHRY, CDR2 SYGVKD. V dropped 5 bases and J dropped 1 base, with 11 bases sitting between them. This CDR3 is 14 amino acids long. The CDR3 spells CAISRRGNNYGYTF. The CDR3, as DNA: TGTGCCATCAGTCGGCGGGGAAATAACTATGGCTACACCTTC.